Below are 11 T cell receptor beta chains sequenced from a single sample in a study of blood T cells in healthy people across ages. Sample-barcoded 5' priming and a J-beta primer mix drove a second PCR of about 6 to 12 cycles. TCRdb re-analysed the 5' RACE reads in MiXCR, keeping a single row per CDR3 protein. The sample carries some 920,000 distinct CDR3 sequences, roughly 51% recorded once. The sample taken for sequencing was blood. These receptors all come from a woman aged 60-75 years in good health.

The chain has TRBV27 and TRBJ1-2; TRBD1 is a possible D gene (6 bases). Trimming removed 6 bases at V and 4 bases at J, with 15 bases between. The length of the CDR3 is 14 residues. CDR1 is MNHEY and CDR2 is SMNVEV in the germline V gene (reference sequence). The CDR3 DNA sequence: TGTGCCAGCAGATTAAACAGGGATTTCTATGGCTACACCTTC. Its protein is CASRLNRDFYGYTF.

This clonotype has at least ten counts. The CDR3 spells CASSIRDRPYEQYF. CDR3 nucleotides: TGTGCCAGCAGCATCCGGGACAGGCCCTACGAGCAGTACTTC. The chain couples TRBV7-9 to TRBJ2-7, with 8 nucleotides matching TRBD1. J was trimmed by 2 bases and V by 5 bases; bases with no gene match: 5. Germline CDR1 SEHNR, CDR2 FQNEAQ (reference sequence). CDR3 length: 14 amino acids. The full variable domain, completed using reference TRBV7-9 and TRBJ2-7, is DTGVSQNPRHKITKRGQNVTFRCDPISEHNRLYWYRQTLGQGPEFLTYFQNEAQLEKSRLLSDRFSAERPKGSFSTLEIQRTEQGDSAMYLCASSIRDRPYEQYFGPGTRLTVT.

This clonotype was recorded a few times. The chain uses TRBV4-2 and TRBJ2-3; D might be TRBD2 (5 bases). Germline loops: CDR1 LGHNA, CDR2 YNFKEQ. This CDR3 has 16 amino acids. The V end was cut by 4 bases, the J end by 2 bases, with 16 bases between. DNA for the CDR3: TGTGCCAGCAGCCGATCCTTCGGGGAACCCACAGATACGCAGTATTTT. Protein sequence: CASSRSFGEPTDTQYF.

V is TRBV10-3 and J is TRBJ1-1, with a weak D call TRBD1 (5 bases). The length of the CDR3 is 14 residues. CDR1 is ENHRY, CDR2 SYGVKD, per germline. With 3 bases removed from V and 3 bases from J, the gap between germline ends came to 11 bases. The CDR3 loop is CAISDQGMYTEAFF. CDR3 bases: TGTGCCATCAGTGATCAGGGAATGTACACTGAAGCTTTCTTT.

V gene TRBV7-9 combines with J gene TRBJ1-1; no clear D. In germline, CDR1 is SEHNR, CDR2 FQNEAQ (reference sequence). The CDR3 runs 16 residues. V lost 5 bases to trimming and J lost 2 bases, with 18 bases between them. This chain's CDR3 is CASSLGEGSGNTEAFF. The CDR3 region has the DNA TGTGCCAGCAGCCTCGGAGAAGGATCGGGAAACACTGAAGCTTTCTTT. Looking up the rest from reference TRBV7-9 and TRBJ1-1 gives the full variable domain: DTGVSQNPRHKITKRGQNVTFRCDPISEHNRLYWYRQTLGQGPEFLTYFQNEAQLEKSRLLSDRFSAERPKGSFSTLEIQRTEQGDSAMYLCASSLGEGSGNTEAFFGQGTRLTVV.

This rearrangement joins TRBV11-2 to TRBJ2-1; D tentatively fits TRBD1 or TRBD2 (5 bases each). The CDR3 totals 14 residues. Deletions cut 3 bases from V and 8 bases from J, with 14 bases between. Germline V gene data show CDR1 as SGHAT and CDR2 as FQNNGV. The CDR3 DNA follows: TGTGCCAGCAGCTTCTGGGGGTCGGCGGATGAGCAGTTCTTC. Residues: CASSFWGSADEQFF.

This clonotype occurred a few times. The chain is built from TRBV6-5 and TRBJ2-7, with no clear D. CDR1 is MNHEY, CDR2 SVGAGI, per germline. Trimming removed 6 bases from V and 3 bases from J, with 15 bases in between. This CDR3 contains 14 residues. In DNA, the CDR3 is TGTGCCAGCAGCCTGGACCGGTTGGGCTACGAGCAGTACTTC. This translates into CASSLDRLGYEQYF.

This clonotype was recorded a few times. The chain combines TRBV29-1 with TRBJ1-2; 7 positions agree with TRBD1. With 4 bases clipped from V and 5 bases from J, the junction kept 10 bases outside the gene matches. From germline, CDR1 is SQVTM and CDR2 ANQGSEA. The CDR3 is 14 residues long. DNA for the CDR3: TGCAGCGTTGTTCCGTCGGACAGGAGGTATGGCTACACCTTC. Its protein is CSVVPSDRRYGYTF.

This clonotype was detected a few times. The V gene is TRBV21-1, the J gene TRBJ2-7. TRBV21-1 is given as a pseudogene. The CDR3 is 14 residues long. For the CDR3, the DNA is TGTGCCAGCAGCAAAGCTTCAGCGACCTACGAGCAGTACTTC. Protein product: CASSKASATYEQYF.

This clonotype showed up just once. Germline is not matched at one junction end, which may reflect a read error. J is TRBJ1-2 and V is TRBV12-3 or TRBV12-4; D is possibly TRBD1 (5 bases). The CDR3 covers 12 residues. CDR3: CASSRGVDGCTF. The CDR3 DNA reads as TGTGCCAGCAGTCGGGGGGTCGATGGCTGCACCTTC.

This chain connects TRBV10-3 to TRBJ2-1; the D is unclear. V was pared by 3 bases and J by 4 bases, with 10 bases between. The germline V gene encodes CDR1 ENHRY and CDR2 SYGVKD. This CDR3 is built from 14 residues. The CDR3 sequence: CAISEPLLYNEQFF. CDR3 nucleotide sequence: TGTGCCATCAGTGAACCCCTACTTTACAATGAGCAGTTCTTC.